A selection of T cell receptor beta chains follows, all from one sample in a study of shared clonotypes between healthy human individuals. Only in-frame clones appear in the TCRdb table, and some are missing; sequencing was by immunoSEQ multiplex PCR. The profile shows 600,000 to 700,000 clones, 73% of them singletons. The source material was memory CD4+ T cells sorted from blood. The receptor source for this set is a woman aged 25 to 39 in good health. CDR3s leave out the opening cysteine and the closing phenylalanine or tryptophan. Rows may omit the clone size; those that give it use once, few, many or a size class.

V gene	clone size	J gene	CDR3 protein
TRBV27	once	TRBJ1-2	ASSPRINYGYT
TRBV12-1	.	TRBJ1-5	ASSSSGQGLSNQPQH
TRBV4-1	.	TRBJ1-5	ASRQGVGTGNGPQH
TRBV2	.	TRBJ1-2	ASSPDRAGGGYT
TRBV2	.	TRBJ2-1	ASSAGVREQF
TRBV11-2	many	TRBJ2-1	ASTFLASYNEQF
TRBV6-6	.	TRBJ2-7	ASRGQGAGYEQY
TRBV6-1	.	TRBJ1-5	ASSDYDRAYNQPQH
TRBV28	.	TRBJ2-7	ASSLTESSYEQY
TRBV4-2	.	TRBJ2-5	ASSQDGTIQETQY
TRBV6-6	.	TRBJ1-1	ASSYSGLMNTEAF
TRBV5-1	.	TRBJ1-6	ASSRLALYLNSPLH
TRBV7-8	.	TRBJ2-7	ASSKRDSEQY